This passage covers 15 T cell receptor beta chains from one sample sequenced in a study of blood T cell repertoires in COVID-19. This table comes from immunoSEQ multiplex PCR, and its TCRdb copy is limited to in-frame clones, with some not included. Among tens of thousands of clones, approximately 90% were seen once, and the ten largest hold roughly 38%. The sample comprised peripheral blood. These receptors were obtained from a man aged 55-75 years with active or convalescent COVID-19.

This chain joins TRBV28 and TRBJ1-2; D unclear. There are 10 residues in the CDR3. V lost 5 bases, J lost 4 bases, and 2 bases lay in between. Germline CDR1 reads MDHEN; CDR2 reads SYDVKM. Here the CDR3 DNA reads TGTGCCAGCAGTCGCTATGGCTACACCTTC. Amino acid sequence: CASSRYGYTF.

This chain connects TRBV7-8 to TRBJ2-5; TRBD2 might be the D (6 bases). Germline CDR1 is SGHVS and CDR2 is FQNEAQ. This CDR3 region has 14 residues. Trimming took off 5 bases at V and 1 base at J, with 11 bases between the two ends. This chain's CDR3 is CASSPRRVQETQYF. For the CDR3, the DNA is TGTGCCAGCAGCCCTCGGAGGGTCCAAGAGACCCAGTACTTC. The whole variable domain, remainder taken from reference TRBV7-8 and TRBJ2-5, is GAGVSQSPRYKVAKRGQDVALRCDPISGHVSLFWYQQALGQGPEFLTYFQNEAQLDKSGLPSDRFFAERPEGSVSTLKIQRTQQEDSAVYLCASSPRRVQETQYFGPGTRLLVL.

CDR3 amino acids: CASSLSSAVLGDTQYF. Here the CDR3 DNA reads TGTGCCAGCAGCTTAAGTTCGGCGGTTTTAGGAGATACGCAGTATTTT. This rearrangement joins TRBV7-2 to TRBJ2-3; D not certain. The V end was cut by 2 bases, the J end by 5 bases, with 17 bases between. The CDR3 length is 16 residues. The germline CDR1 and CDR2 sequences are SGHTA and FQGNSA.

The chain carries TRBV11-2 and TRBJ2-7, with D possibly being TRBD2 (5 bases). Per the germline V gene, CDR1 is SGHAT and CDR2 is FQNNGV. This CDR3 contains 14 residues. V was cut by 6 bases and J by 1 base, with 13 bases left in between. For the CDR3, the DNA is TGTGCCAGCAGACCCTGGCAGCGGTCCTACGAGCAGTACTTC. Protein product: CASRPWQRSYEQYF.

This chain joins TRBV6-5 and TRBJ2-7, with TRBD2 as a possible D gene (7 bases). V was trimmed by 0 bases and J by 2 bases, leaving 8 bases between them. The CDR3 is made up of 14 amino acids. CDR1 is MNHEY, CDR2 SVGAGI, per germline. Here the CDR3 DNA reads TGTGCCAGCAGTTACTCGCGGGGGCCCTACGAGCAGTACTTC. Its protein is CASSYSRGPYEQYF.

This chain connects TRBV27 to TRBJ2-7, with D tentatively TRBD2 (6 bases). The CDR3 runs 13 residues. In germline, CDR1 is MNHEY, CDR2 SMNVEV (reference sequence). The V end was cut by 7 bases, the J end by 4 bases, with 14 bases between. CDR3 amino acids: CASTPRSGYEQYF. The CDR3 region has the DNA TGTGCCAGCACACCCCGGAGCGGGTACGAGCAGTACTTC.

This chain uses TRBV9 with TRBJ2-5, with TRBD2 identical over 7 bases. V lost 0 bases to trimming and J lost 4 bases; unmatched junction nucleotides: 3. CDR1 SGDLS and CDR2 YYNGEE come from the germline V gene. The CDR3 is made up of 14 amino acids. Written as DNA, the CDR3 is TGTGCCAGCAGCGTAGCGGGGGGAGGAGAGACCCAGTACTTC. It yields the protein CASSVAGGGETQYF.

CDR3 nucleotides: TGTGCCAGCAGCCCAAATAGGGGCAATGAGCAGTTCTTC. It encodes CASSPNRGNEQFF. This chain joins TRBV2 and TRBJ2-1; TRBD1 is a possible D gene (5 bases). V lost 6 bases to trimming and J lost 6 bases, with 12 bases between them. Per germline, CDR1 SNHLY and CDR2 FYNNEI. The CDR3 runs 13 residues.

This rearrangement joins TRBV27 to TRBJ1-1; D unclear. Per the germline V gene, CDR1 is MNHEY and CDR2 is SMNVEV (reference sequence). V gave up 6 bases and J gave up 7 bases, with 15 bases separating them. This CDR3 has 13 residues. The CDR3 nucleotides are TGTGCCAGCAGCCTCCGCTTCGAGGGTGAAGCTTTCTTT. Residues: CASSLRFEGEAFF.

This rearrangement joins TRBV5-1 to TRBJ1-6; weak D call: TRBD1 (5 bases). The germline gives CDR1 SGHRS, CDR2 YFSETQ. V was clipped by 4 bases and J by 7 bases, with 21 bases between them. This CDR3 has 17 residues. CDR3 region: CASSPGPGGGRNSPLHF. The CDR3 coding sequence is TGCGCCAGCAGCCCCGGTCCTGGGGGGGGGAGGAATTCACCCCTCCACTTT.

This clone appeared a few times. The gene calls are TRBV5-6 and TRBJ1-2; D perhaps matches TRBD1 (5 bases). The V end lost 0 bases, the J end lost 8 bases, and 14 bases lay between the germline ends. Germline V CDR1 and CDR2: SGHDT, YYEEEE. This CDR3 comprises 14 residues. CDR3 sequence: CASSLGGEFYGYTF. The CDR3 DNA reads TGTGCCAGCAGCTTGGGGGGCGAGTTTTACGGCTACACCTTC.

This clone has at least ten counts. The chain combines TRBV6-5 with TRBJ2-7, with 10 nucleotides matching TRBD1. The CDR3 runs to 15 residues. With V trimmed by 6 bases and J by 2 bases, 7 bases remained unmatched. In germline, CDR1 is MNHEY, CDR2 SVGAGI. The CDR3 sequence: CASRFTGQGTYEQYF. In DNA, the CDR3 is TGTGCCAGCAGGTTCACGGGACAGGGGACCTACGAGCAGTACTTC.

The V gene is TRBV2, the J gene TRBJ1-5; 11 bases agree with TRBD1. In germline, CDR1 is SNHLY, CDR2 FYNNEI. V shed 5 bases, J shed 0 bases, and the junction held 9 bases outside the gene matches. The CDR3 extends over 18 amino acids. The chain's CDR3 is CASSFGQGATDSNQPQHF. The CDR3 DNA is TGTGCCAGCAGTTTTGGACAGGGGGCAACTGATAGCAATCAGCCCCAGCATTTT.

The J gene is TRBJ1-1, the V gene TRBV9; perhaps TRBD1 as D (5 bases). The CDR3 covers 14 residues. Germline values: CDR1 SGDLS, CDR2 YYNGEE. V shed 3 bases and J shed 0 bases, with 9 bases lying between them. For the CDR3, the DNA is TGTGCCAGCAGCGCAGGACACCTGAACACTGAAGCTTTCTTT. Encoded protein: CASSAGHLNTEAFF.

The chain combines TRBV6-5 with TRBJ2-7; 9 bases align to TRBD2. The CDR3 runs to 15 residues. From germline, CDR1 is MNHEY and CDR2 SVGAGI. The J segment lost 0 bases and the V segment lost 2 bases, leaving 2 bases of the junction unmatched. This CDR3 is CASSYSGGLSYEQYF. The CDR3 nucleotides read TGTGCCAGCAGTTACAGCGGGGGGCTCTCCTACGAGCAGTACTTC.